This T cell receptor (beta chain) was documented in a study of a mutant IDH1 vaccine in newly diagnosed glioma (dated by TCRdb to about 2021). With respect to the entire study: Eight vaccinations were administered to patients in weeks 1, 3, 5, 7, 11, 15, 19 and 23, corresponding to visits V03 through V10. Peripheral blood was drawn at six visits: V03 (baseline), V05, V07, V10, V12 and V13. For exploratory analyses, around 26 treated patients had longitudinal TCRB deep sequencing done wherever samples were available. Prior to enrollment, patients had been given standard therapy consisting of radiotherapy alone, temozolomide alone, or radiochemotherapy with temozolomide, with the combination given to most patients. The 32 treated patients were about 60% male and around 40% female, with a mean age of roughly 40 years. Vaccination started 4-6 weeks after radiotherapy alone, or was given together with temozolomide cycles in the groups whose treatment included chemotherapy. Here is what the overall study found, with its caveats: PBMC samples for TCRB deep sequencing were selected based on availability. Immune responses induced by the vaccine were seen in over 90% of patients across multiple MHC alleles. No apparent relationship was observed between pseudoprogression and alterations in the top peripheral T cell clonotypes detected by TCRB sequencing. The authors stated that sample limitations prevented analyses of patient blood samples from being reproduced.

CDR1 and CDR2, looked up from the germline V gene, are MDHEN and SYDVKM. For this chain, trimming is 5 bases at the V end and 11 bases at the J end, and the number of junction bases without a gene match is 7. Measured from the cysteine to the phenylalanine, the CDR3 is 12 residues long. Only CDR3 DNA is held: 36 bases, read in frame from base 1. With respect to this clone: The antigen this receptor binds is unknown. No clone much larger than this one lies a single base away; base qualities are absent.

The library was made by the immunoSEQ multiplex PCR assay. Rearranged TCR beta chain sequences were amplified with the hsTCRB Kit following the manufacturer's protocol. Sequencing of TCRB libraries was carried out on an Illumina MiSeq. Per the source publication's procedure: The proprietary platform of the kit vendor was used for demultiplexing, trimming and gene mapping. The table comes from immuneACCESS by way of TCRdb, which keeps in-frame sequences with V and J called. Part of the clones is missing from these tables; in studies checked, under half for an unresolved V gene and the rest for unknown reasons. That table furnishes V, J and clone size, whereas the DNA furnished D and trimming. The sample data list approximately 110,000 clones, and roughly 90% of these were observed just once. Roughly 0.62% of the sample is in the top ten clones. The meaning of the sample's time point label: week 11, during vaccination. A 20-mer mutant IDH1 peptide at 300 micrograms in Montanide made up each vaccine dose, which was injected subcutaneously together with topical imiquimod. All donors had newly diagnosed IDH1-mutant astrocytomas of WHO grade 3 or 4 that showed loss of nuclear ATRX. The samples were drawn from NOA16, a multicentre, single-arm, open-label phase I trial in Germany that tested a mutant IDH1 peptide vaccine in humans for the first time. The DNeasy Blood and Tissue Kit was used to extract genomic DNA from EDTA blood for TCRB sequencing.

The input for sequencing was PBMCs, taken from a glioma patient whose treatment included an IDH1 peptide vaccine. This receptor was taken from a woman in her forties or fifties with glioma. The V and J segments used are TRBV28 and TRBJ2-7; TRBD2 aligns with 9 central bases. The CDR3 amino acid sequence is: CASSRSGGREYF. The base sequence is TGTGCCAGCAGTCGTAGCGGGGGTCGGGAGTACTTC.